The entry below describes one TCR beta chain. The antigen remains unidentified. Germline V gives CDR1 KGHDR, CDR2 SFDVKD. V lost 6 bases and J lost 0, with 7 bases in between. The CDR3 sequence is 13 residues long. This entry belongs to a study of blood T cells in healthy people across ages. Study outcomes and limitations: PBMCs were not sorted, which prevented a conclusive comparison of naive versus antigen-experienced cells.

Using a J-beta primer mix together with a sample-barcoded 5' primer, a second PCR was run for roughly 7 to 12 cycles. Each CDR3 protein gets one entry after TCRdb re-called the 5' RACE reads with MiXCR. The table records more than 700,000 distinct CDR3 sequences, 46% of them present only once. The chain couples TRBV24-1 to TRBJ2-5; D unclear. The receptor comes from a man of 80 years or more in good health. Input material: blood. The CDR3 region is CATSHIHQETQYF. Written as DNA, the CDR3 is TGTGCCACCAGTCACATCCACCAAGAGACCCAGTACTTC.